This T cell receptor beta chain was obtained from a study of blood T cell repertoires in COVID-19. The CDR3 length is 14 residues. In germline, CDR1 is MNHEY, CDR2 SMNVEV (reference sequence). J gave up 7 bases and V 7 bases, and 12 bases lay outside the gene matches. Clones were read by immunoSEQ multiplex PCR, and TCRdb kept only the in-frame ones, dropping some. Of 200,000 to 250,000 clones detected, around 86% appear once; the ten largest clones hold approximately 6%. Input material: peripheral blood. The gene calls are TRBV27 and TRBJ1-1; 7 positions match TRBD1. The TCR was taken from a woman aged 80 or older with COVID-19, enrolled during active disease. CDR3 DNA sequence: TGTGCCAGCAAGTCCATCCCGGGACAGAATGAAGCTTTCTTT. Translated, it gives CASKSIPGQNEAFF.